These T cell receptor beta chains were read from a single sample in a study of T cell repertoires in cytomegalovirus infection. TCRdb itself ran the reads through MiXCR, one entry per CDR3 protein. The table includes fewer than 550,000 distinct CDR3 sequences, 15% to 20% detected once. The sample consisted of CD8+ T cells from PBMCs. The receptors were gathered from a human donor in good health (CMV status not recorded). Some clones in this sample may be carry-over from other donors' samples. Both conserved end residues are part of each CDR3. D genes are given only for firm matches. Clone size is not always given. Where it is, it says once, few, many or a class for expanded clones.

TRBD1	TRBV19	TRBJ2-3	NA	TGTGCCAGTAGTATTGAGGGGGCGACAGATACGCAGTATTTT	CASSIEGATDTQYF
TRBD1	TRBV2	TRBJ2-7	few	TGTGCCAGCAGCACTAGCCGGGACAGGGTCTACGAGCAGTACTTC	CASSTSRDRVYEQYF
NA	TRBV14	TRBJ1-1	NA	TGTGCCAGCAGCCAAGAACCCCCGGCCTCTCGTGACTTGGCTTTCTTT	CASSQEPPASRDLAFF
NA	TRBV18	TRBJ2-1	NA	TGTGCCAGCTCAGGGCGGGCAGCCTACAATGAGCAGTTCTTC	CASSGRAAYNEQFF
TRBD2	TRBV5-1	TRBJ2-1	few	TGCGCCAGCAGCTTGGCAGGACTAGCCTCCTACAATGAGCAGTTCTTC	CASSLAGLASYNEQFF
NA	TRBV4-1	TRBJ1-2	once	TGTGCCAGCAGCCAAGAGGCTGGGATAGTCGACTATGGCTACACCTTC	CASSQEAGIVDYGYTF
TRBD1	TRBV7-9	TRBJ1-1	NA	TGTGCCAGCAGCTTACCCCAGCGCGACAGGGGAGGGGTTAGGGCTTTCTTT	CASSLPQRDRGGVRAFF
NA	TRBV4-2	TRBJ2-7	NA	TGTGCCAGCAGCCGAATACGAGCGGACTCCTACGAGCAGTACTTC	CASSRIRADSYEQYF
TRBD1	TRBV20-1	TRBJ1-2	once	TGCAGTGCTAAAGACAGGGAGCGAGCTAACTATGGCTACACCTTC	CSAKDRERANYGYTF
NA	TRBV9	TRBJ2-7	NA	TGTGCCAGCAGCTCTACTAGCAGGGGGGAGCAGTACTTC	CASSSTSRGEQYF
NA	TRBV6-2/TRBV6-3	TRBJ2-3	many	TGTGCCAGCAGTTTCTTCAAACTCCTAGAAGATAGCACAGATACGCAGTATTTT	CASSFFKLLEDSTDTQYF
NA	TRBV28	TRBJ2-7	NA	TGTGCCAGCGGGGCAGGGGAGACATACGATCAGTACTTC	CASGAGETYDQYF
NA	TRBV15	TRBJ2-3	NA	TGTGCCACCAGCAGAGAGCCTGTGGGGGACAGCACAGATACGCAGTATTTT	CATSREPVGDSTDTQYF
NA	TRBV12-3/TRBV12-4	TRBJ2-1	many	TGTGCCAGCAGTTTAGCGCCGTATGAGCAGTTCTTC	CASSLAPYEQFF
TRBD1	TRBV19	TRBJ1-1	few	TGTGCCAGTAGTATACAAGGGACAGACTCGAACACTGAAGCTTTCTTT	CASSIQGTDSNTEAFF
NA	TRBV3-1	TRBJ2-5	few	TGTGCCAGCAGCCAAGGGGAGTGGGAAGAGACCCAGTACTTC	CASSQGEWEETQYF
NA	TRBV6-6	TRBJ2-7	many	TGTGCCAGCAGTACGGGGGCGGACCGCTCCTACGAGCAGTACTTC	CASSTGADRSYEQYF
NA	TRBV7-9	TRBJ2-3	few	TGTGCCAGCAGCTTAGTTGCTTTCCAACAGGGTACAGATACGCAGTATTTT	CASSLVAFQQGTDTQYF
TRBD1	TRBV20-1	TRBJ2-7	NA	TGCAGTGCTTTCCCACCGGGACAGGGGAGCGAGCAGTACTTC	CSAFPPGQGSEQYF
TRBD1	TRBV19	TRBJ1-1	few	TGTGCCAGTAGTATGACAGGGGGGAACACTGAAGCTTTCTTT	CASSMTGGNTEAFF
TRBD1	TRBV7-9	TRBJ1-1	many	TGTGCCAGCAGCTCGGGACAGGAAGCTTTCTTT	CASSSGQEAFF
TRBD2	TRBV23-1	TRBJ2-5	few	TGCGCCAGCAGTCAATCTTGGATGAGGGGAGCACGGGAGGAAGAGACCCAGTACTTC	CASSQSWMRGAREEETQYF
TRBD1	TRBV28	TRBJ2-3	few	TGTGCCAGCAGCAGTTTAAGGGGGCCCACAGATACGCAGTATTTT	CASSSLRGPTDTQYF
NA	TRBV28	TRBJ2-7	NA	TGTGCCAGCACCGAAAGGGGACTTACCTACGAGCAGTACTTC	CASTERGLTYEQYF
NA	TRBV5-1	TRBJ2-2	few	TGCGCCAGCAGCTTGTGGGGGGCCCAGTCGGAGGAGCTGTTTTTT	CASSLWGAQSEELFF
TRBD1	TRBV20-1	TRBJ1-3	NA	TGCAGTGCTGGGGACAGGGACTTACCTGGAAACACCATATATTTT	CSAGDRDLPGNTIYF
TRBD1	TRBV27	TRBJ1-2	NA	TGTGCCAGCAGGGCCGGGACAGACTATGGCTACACCTTC	CASRAGTDYGYTF
TRBD2	TRBV7-9	TRBJ2-1	many	TGTGCCAGCAGCCTCGGACTAGCTGCTGAGCAGTTCTTC	CASSLGLAAEQFF
NA	TRBV6-5	TRBJ1-1	many	TGTGCCAGCAGTTACTCGGAGGGTTTCACTGAAGCTTTCTTT	CASSYSEGFTEAFF
NA	TRBV15	TRBJ2-3	many	TGTGCCACCAGCAGAGTGGGCGAACGGCTCGGGGATACGCAGTATTTT	CATSRVGERLGDTQYF
NA	TRBV6-6	TRBJ1-5	NA	TGTGCCAGCAGTCTGGGGGGACGCCTTTATAGCAATCAGCCCCAGCATTTT	CASSLGGRLYSNQPQHF
NA	TRBV4-1	TRBJ2-1	few	TGCGCCAGCAGCCATGGTAGGGGGGACAATGAGCAGTTCTTC	CASSHGRGDNEQFF
NA	TRBV28	TRBJ2-2	many	TGTGCCAGCAGTTTCTCCGGGACTTTAGACGGGGAGCTGTTTTTT	CASSFSGTLDGELFF
NA	TRBV6-4	TRBJ2-7	many	TGTGCCAGCAGCCCTGTGAGAGGGATCACCTACGAGCAGTACTTC	CASSPVRGITYEQYF
NA	TRBV6-5	TRBJ1-1	NA	TGTGCCAGCAGTTACGGGCCGGGTACTGAAGCTTTCTTT	CASSYGPGTEAFF
NA	TRBV11-1	TRBJ2-2	few	TGTGCCAGCAGCTTAAAGGGAGTGAACACCGGGGAGCTGTTTTTT	CASSLKGVNTGELFF
NA	TRBV28	TRBJ2-3	few	TGTGCCAGCAGGTACTACCGCCCTCCGGGACGGACGCGGGCGGATACGCAGTATTTT	CASRYYRPPGRTRADTQYF
NA	TRBV28	TRBJ1-4	few	TGTGCCAGCAGTTTGGTCTTGAATGAAAAACTGTTTTTT	CASSLVLNEKLFF
TRBD2	TRBV7-9	TRBJ2-1	many	TGTGCCAGCAGGTCCGGTAGCGGGGGTTTGGGCAATGAGCAGTTCTTC	CASRSGSGGLGNEQFF
TRBD1	TRBV27	TRBJ2-2	few	TGTGCCAGCAGGGCGACAGGGGGCTACACCGGGGAGCTGTTTTTT	CASRATGGYTGELFF
NA	TRBV18	TRBJ2-1	NA	TGTGCCAGCTCACTCCGGGACTCCGGCTCCTACAATGAGCAGTTCTTC	CASSLRDSGSYNEQFF
NA	TRBV12-3/TRBV12-4	TRBJ2-7	NA	TGTGCCAGTTCGACAGATAATGAGCAGTACTTC	CASSTDNEQYF
NA	TRBV9	TRBJ2-1	few	TGTGCCAGCAGCACTTCCCAGGGGTTCATTCAGACTAGGGAGCAGTTCTTC	CASSTSQGFIQTREQFF
NA	TRBV12-3/TRBV12-4	TRBJ2-1	many	TGTGCCAGCATCTCGGGGGCCTACAATGAGCAGTTCTTC	CASISGAYNEQFF
TRBD2	TRBV19	TRBJ2-3	NA	TGTGCCAGTAGTATCGCTAGCGGGGTCACAGATACGCAGTATTTT	CASSIASGVTDTQYF
TRBD1	TRBV6-6	TRBJ1-5	few	TGTGCCAGCAGTTACTCTGACAGGGGGCGGGGGAAAGGTCAGCCCCAGCATTTT	CASSYSDRGRGKGQPQHF
TRBD1	TRBV7-6	TRBJ2-2	many	TGTGCCAGCAACCCCTCGCCCACAGGGGGAACCGGGGAGCTGTTTTTT	CASNPSPTGGTGELFF
NA	TRBV28	TRBJ2-1	many	TGTGCCAGCAGGTGGACAGTGAGCTCCTACAATGAGCAGTTCTTC	CASRWTVSSYNEQFF
NA	TRBV7-9	TRBJ2-7	many	TGTGCCAGCAGCTCGTCCCGCCAGACCTACGAGCAGTACTTC	CASSSSRQTYEQYF
TRBD1	TRBV7-9	TRBJ1-6	NA	TGTGCCAGCAGCCCTGAGTTTACAGGGGACCTAAGTAATTCACCCCTCCACTTT	CASSPEFTGDLSNSPLHF
NA	TRBV12-3/TRBV12-4	TRBJ1-1	many	TGTGCCAGCAGTGCGCCAACGTGGGGCACTGAAGCTTTCTTT	CASSAPTWGTEAFF